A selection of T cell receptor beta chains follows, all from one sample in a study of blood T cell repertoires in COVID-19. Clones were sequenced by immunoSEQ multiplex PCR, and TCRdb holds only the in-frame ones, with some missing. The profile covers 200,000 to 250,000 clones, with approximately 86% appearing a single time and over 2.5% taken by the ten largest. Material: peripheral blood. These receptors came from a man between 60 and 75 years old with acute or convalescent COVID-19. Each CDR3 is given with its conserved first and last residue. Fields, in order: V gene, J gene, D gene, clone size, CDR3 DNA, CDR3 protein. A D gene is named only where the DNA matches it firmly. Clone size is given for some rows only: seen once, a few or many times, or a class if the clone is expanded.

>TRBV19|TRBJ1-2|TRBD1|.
TGTGCCAGTAATACCGGGACAGCTCCTAACTATGGCTACACCTTC
CASNTGTAPNYGYTF
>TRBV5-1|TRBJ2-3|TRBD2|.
TGCGCCAGCAGCCCGAGGGGAGGGGCAGATACGCAGTATTTT
CASSPRGGADTQYF
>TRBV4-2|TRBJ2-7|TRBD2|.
TGTGCCAGCAGCCAGGCGACTAGCGGGAGATCCTACGAGCAGTACTTC
CASSQATSGRSYEQYF
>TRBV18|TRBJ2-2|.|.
TGTGCCAGCTCACGACGGGCAGGGTTGACTGGCGGGGAGCTGTTTTTT
CASSRRAGLTGGELFF
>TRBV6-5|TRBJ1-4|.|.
TGTGCCAGCAGGTCAGACAGGCCTAATGAAAAACTGTTTTTT
CASRSDRPNEKLFF
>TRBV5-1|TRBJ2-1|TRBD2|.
TGCGCCAGCAGCTCCGTCACTAGCGGGGGCTACGATGAGCAGTTCTTC
CASSSVTSGGYDEQFF
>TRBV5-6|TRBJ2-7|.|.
TGTGCCAGCAGCTCAGTTGGGGAGACCTACGAGCAGTACTTC
CASSSVGETYEQYF
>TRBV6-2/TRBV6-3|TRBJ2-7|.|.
TGTGCCAGCAGTTACTTATTCTACGAGCAGTACTTC
CASSYLFYEQYF
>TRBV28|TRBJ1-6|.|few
TGTGCCAGCACGAACAGCTCGAGTTATAATTCACCCCTCCACTTT
CASTNSSSYNSPLHF
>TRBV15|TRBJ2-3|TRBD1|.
TGTGCCACCAGCAGAGATGGCCCGACAGGGGCGGAGGCAGATACGCAGTATTTT
CATSRDGPTGAEADTQYF
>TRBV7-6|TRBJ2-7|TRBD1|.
TGTGCCAGCAGCTCCCGACAGGGGGAGGCCGAGCAGTACTTC
CASSSRQGEAEQYF
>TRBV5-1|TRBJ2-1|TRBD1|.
TGCGCCAGCAGCGGCCTCGGACAGGGGAATGAGCAGTTCTTC
CASSGLGQGNEQFF
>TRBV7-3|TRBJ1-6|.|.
TGTGCCAGCAGCTTAATGTCCGGGGTGAATTCACCCCTCCACTTT
CASSLMSGVNSPLHF
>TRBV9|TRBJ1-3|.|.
TGTGCCAGCAGCGTAGCAGGACAGTCTGGAAACACCATATATTTT
CASSVAGQSGNTIYF
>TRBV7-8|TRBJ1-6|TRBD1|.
TGTGCCAGCAGCGCCCCGGGACAGGGAAGATATAATTCACCCCTCCACTTT
CASSAPGQGRYNSPLHF
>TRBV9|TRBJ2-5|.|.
TGTGCCAGCAGCGAGGGGGACGTGAGGGTTGAGACCCAGTACTTC
CASSEGDVRVETQYF
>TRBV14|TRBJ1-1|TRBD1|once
TGTGCCAGCAGCCCGACAGGGGGAGTCATGAACACTGAAGCTTTCTTT
CASSPTGGVMNTEAFF
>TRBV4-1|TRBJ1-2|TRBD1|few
TGCGCCAGCAGCCAACCGGGACAGTCTTTTGGCTACACCTTC
CASSQPGQSFGYTF
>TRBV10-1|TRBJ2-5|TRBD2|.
TGCGCCAGCAGTGAGGGGCTAGCGGGGGGGCGGACCGTTTTAGATTCGGAGACCCAGTACTTC
CASSEGLAGGRTVLDSETQYF
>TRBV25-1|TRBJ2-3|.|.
TGTGCCAGCAGTGACTCCTGGACACGTCCAGATACGCAGTATTTT
CASSDSWTRPDTQYF
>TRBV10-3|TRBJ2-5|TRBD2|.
TGTGCCATCAGCCAGCGGGGGGAGAGGGAGACCCAGTACTTC
CAISQRGERETQYF
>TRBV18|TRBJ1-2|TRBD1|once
TGTGCCAGCTCACCGTCGGGACAGCCCTATGGCTACACCTTC
CASSPSGQPYGYTF
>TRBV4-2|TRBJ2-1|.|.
TGTGCCAGCAGCCAAGATAGGCAGGACAGAAGCTCCTACAATGAGCAGTTCTTC
CASSQDRQDRSSYNEQFF
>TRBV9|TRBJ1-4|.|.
TGTGCCAGCAGCGCGAGCGCCGGGTCGTTTAATGAAAAACTGTTTTTT
CASSASAGSFNEKLFF
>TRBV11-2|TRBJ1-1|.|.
TGTGCCAGCAGCATCAGGGAGGGGACTGAAGCTTTCTTT
CASSIREGTEAFF
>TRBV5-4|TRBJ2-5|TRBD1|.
TGTGCCAGCAGCCTCGACAGGGGGGAGACCCAGTACTTC
CASSLDRGETQYF
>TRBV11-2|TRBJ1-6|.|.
TGTGCCAGCAGCCCGCGCTTTGGGGCAGGGAATTCACCCCTCCACTTT
CASSPRFGAGNSPLHF
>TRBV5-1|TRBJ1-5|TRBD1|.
TGCGCCAGCAGATCGGGACAGGATAGCAATCAGCCCCAGCATTTT
CASRSGQDSNQPQHF
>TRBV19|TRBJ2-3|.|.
TGTGCCAGTAGTAACCCCTTAGGGGGGGGCGGTGGCACAGATACGCAGTATTTT
CASSNPLGGGGGTDTQYF
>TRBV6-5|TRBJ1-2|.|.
TGTGCCAGCAGACCAAATGCTCAGGGTAGATATGGCTACACCTTC
CASRPNAQGRYGYTF
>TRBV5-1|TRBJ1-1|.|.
TGCGCCAGCAGCTTGGCCGCGGGCGACACTGAAGCTTTCTTT
CASSLAAGDTEAFF
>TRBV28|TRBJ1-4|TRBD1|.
TGTGCCAGCAGTTCCCCAGGGGGCGGGACTAATGAAAAACTGTTTTTT
CASSSPGGGTNEKLFF
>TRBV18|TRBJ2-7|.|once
TGTGCCAGCTCACCACGAAATTCTTGGGCAGGCGAGCAGTACTTC
CASSPRNSWAGEQYF
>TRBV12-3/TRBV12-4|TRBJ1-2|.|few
TGTGCCAGCCGCTTCTCAACAGGGACCGGCTACACCTTC
CASRFSTGTGYTF
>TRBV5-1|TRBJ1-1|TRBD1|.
TGCGCCAGCAGCTTGACCGGGACAGGGACCCCGCAGGCGAACACTGAAGCTTTCTTT
CASSLTGTGTPQANTEAFF
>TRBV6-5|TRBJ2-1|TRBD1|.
TGTGCCAGCAGCACACCGGGACAGGCCTACAATGAGCAGTTCTTC
CASSTPGQAYNEQFF
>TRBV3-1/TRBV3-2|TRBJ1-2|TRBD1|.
TGTGCCAGCAGCCAGCCCCTTAACAGGGGGCGGAACTATGGCTACACCTTC
CASSQPLNRGRNYGYTF
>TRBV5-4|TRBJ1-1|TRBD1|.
TGTGCCAGCAGCCCAAGGCCCGACAGGGTGTCTGAAGCTTTCTTT
CASSPRPDRVSEAFF
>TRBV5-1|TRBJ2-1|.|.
TGCGCCAGCAGCCCTGGACTGGGGACCTACAATGAGCAGTTCTTC
CASSPGLGTYNEQFF